These 2 T cell receptor beta chains were all obtained from the same sample, sequenced in a study of shared clonotypes between healthy human individuals. The protocol was immunoSEQ multiplex PCR, while the TCRdb copy is restricted to in-frame clones and leaves out a portion. The profile shows nearly 1 million clones, approximately 80% of them singletons. Source material: memory CD4+ T cells sorted from blood. The subset: CD45RA-negative fraction. The source is a man aged 18 to 30 in good health.

The rearrangement joins TRBV5-1 to TRBJ2-5; 7 bases map to TRBD1. The CDR3 is 15 amino acids. Germline V lookup: CDR1 SGHRS, CDR2 YFSETQ. V trimming: 3 bases; J trimming: 3 bases; junction bases outside the gene matches: 8. CDR3 region: CASSSNTGVEETQYF. The CDR3 DNA reads as TGCGCCAGCAGCTCAAATACAGGGGTGGAAGAGACCCAGTACTTC.

The chain recombines TRBV2 with TRBJ2-4, with 8 positions matching TRBD1. The V gene's germline CDR1 is SNHLY and CDR2 FYNNEI. This CDR3 region has 18 residues. The junction had 9 bases not matched to a gene; V was cut back by 2 bases and J by 0 bases. The CDR3 region is CASSERATGDQAKNIQYF. The DNA for the CDR3 is TGTGCCAGCAGTGAAAGGGCGACAGGGGATCAAGCCAAAAACATTCAGTACTTC. Together with reference TRBV2 and TRBJ2-4, the CDR3 gives the full variable domain: EPEVTQTPSHQVTQMGQEVILRCVPISNHLYFYWYRQILGQKVEFLVSFYNNEISEKSEIFDDQFSVERPDGSNFTLKIRSTKLEDSAMYFCASSERATGDQAKNIQYFGAGTRLSVL.